This is a list of T cell receptor beta chains from one sample in a study of cytomegalovirus exposure and HLA in healthy donors. The table came from immunoSEQ multiplex PCR; TCRdb's copy has only in-frame clones and leaves some out. The profile covers roughly 160,000 clones, with around 82% appearing a single time and roughly 10% taken by the ten largest. Sample: PBMCs. The receptors were gathered from a man aged 45-65 years in good health and CMV-seropositive. The CDR3 runs from the conserved cysteine through the conserved F or W. The D gene is left open where the match is weak. Clone size appears in some rows only: once, few, many, or a class for an expanded clone.

d_gene: TRBD1; abundance: few; v_gene: TRBV4-1; j_gene: TRBJ2-7; CDR3nt: TGCGCCAGCAGCCAAAATCCGGGACAGGGCTACGAGCAGTACTTC; CDR3aa: CASSQNPGQGYEQYF
d_gene: TRBD1; abundance: NA; v_gene: TRBV28; j_gene: TRBJ2-7; CDR3nt: TGTGCCAGCAGGTCGGGACAGGGATTGTTCGAGCAGTACTTC; CDR3aa: CASRSGQGLFEQYF
d_gene: TRBD1; abundance: NA; v_gene: TRBV6-5; j_gene: TRBJ1-2; CDR3nt: TGTGCCAGCAGCGGAGACAGGGATGCCTATGGCTACACCTTC; CDR3aa: CASSGDRDAYGYTF
d_gene: NA; abundance: NA; v_gene: TRBV7-2; j_gene: TRBJ1-2; CDR3nt: TGTGCCAGCAGCCCACACCGCACAGTTAACTATGGCTACACCTTC; CDR3aa: CASSPHRTVNYGYTF
d_gene: NA; abundance: NA; v_gene: TRBV10-2; j_gene: TRBJ1-6; CDR3nt: TGCGCCAGCAGTGACCCGGGGTGGATGGGCTATAATTCACCCCTCCACTTT; CDR3aa: CASSDPGWMGYNSPLHF
d_gene: TRBD2; abundance: NA; v_gene: TRBV7-3; j_gene: TRBJ2-5; CDR3nt: TGTGCCAGCAGCTTCAGTGGGGCAGCGGGAGGGCCCCAAGAGACCCAGTACTTC; CDR3aa: CASSFSGAAGGPQETQYF
d_gene: TRBD1; abundance: NA; v_gene: TRBV4-1; j_gene: TRBJ2-7; CDR3nt: TGCGCCAGCAGCACGTCCGGGACAGGGTCCTACGAGCAGTACTTC; CDR3aa: CASSTSGTGSYEQYF
d_gene: NA; abundance: NA; v_gene: TRBV27; j_gene: TRBJ2-7; CDR3nt: TGTGCCAGCAGTTCATACAGGGCCACCTACGAGCAGTACTTC; CDR3aa: CASSSYRATYEQYF
d_gene: TRBD2; abundance: once; v_gene: TRBV5-1; j_gene: TRBJ2-7; CDR3nt: TGCGCCAGCAGCTTGGGGACTAGCGGCTCCTACGAGCAGTACTTC; CDR3aa: CASSLGTSGSYEQYF
d_gene: TRBD1; abundance: NA; v_gene: TRBV5-5; j_gene: TRBJ2-7; CDR3nt: TGTGCCAGCAGCTTGGGGGACAGGGGGCTTCTCGAGCAGTACTTC; CDR3aa: CASSLGDRGLLEQYF
d_gene: TRBD1; abundance: NA; v_gene: TRBV6-5; j_gene: TRBJ2-5; CDR3nt: TGTGCCAGCAGTTACCGGGACAGCGACCAAGAGACCCAGTACTTC; CDR3aa: CASSYRDSDQETQYF